This note documents a single T cell receptor (beta chain) sequence. The CDR3 covers 17 residues. Germline CDR1 is MDHEN and CDR2 is SYDVKM. Trimming removed 5 bases from V and 0 bases from J, with 16 bases in between. The assay was immunoSEQ multiplex PCR, and TCRdb's table has in-frame clones only and misses some. The table lists about 120,000 clones, roughly 80% of them singletons, with roughly 1.4% in the top ten. The data originate from a study of blood T cell repertoires in COVID-19. For the study at large: T cells, B-cell-depleted T cells, or PBMCs provided the cDNA or gDNA that served as material.

The receptor comes from a man aged 50-59 years with acute or convalescent COVID-19. This chain joins TRBV28 and TRBJ1-4; D not certain. The specimen sequenced was peripheral blood. For the CDR3, the DNA is TGTGCCAGCAGTCTCGACCGGGAGAGTGCAACTAATGAAAAACTGTTTTTT. Translating gives CASSLDRESATNEKLFF.